Listed below are T cell receptor beta chains from one sample, sequenced in a study of T-cell reconstitution after alpha-beta-depleted transplantation in children. Each CDR3 protein is one row after TCRdb ran MiXCR on the PCR reads. This sample has approximately 1,000,000 distinct CDR3 sequences, with about 29% found just once. The sample here was PBMCs, mostly from graft donor cells, taken 360 days after TCRalphabeta/CD19-depleted stem cell transplant. The origin of the receptors is a boy younger than two who had a stem cell transplant for SCID, so the T cells may come from the graft donor. Each CDR3 is given with its conserved first and last residue. Each record gives: CDR3 DNA, CDR3 protein, D gene, clone size, J gene, V gene. D genes are given only for firm matches. Clone size, where shown, is once, few, many, or a class for clones that have expanded.

TGTGCCAGCAGTTACGGTCAGCGAAACTACGAGCAGTACTTC | CASSYGQRNYEQYF | . | . | TRBJ2-7 | TRBV6-2/TRBV6-3
TGTGCCAGCAGCGTAGGTTTGGGGACAGGAGCCTACGAGCAGTACTTC | CASSVGLGTGAYEQYF | TRBD1 | few | TRBJ2-7 | TRBV9
TGCGCCAGCAGCCCGGGGGGCAGGGGAACGACTAATGAAAAACTGTTTTTT | CASSPGGRGTTNEKLFF | . | few | TRBJ1-4 | TRBV5-1
TGTGCCAGCAGTTACTCGAACAGGAGAGACAGGGATGATTCACCCCTCCACTTT | CASSYSNRRDRDDSPLHF | TRBD1 | few | TRBJ1-6 | TRBV6-5
TGTGCCAGCAGCGGAAGGGACAATGAGCAGTTCTTC | CASSGRDNEQFF | . | . | TRBJ2-1 | TRBV7-9
TGTGCCAGCAGTGAGCTCTGGACCGCCGCGAAAGGAAACACCATATATTTT | CASSELWTAAKGNTIYF | . | . | TRBJ1-3 | TRBV6-1
TGTGCCAGCAGTTTGGGGCCCGACAGGAAAAATCAGCCCCAGCATTTT | CASSLGPDRKNQPQHF | . | . | TRBJ1-5 | TRBV12-3/TRBV12-4
TGCAGTGCCCTCAAACCCGGTGGATACGAGCAGTACTTC | CSALKPGGYEQYF | . | . | TRBJ2-7 | TRBV20-1
TGCAGTGCTAGCCAGCGGGGGGCCGGCACAGATACGCAGTATTTT | CSASQRGAGTDTQYF | TRBD2 | many | TRBJ2-3 | TRBV20-1
TGTGCCAGCAGTCCGCAGCGACCGACTAGCACAGATACGCAGTATTTT | CASSPQRPTSTDTQYF | . | few | TRBJ2-3 | TRBV12-3/TRBV12-4
TGCAGTGTCACCCATTCACAAGAGACCCAGTACTTC | CSVTHSQETQYF | . | few | TRBJ2-5 | TRBV20-1
TGTGCCAGCAGTTCCCCGGGACAGGTGGTGTACGAGCAGTACTTC | CASSSPGQVVYEQYF | TRBD1 | few | TRBJ2-7 | TRBV27
TGTGCCAGCAGCTTAGTCGGCTCTAACTATGGCTACACCTTC | CASSLVGSNYGYTF | . | . | TRBJ1-2 | TRBV11-2
TGTGCCAGCAGTTTATATCAGGGGTACGAGCAGTACTTC | CASSLYQGYEQYF | . | . | TRBJ2-7 | TRBV12-3/TRBV12-4
TGCAGTGCTATTTTAGGGCCAGGGGATCAGCCCCAGCATTTT | CSAILGPGDQPQHF | . | few | TRBJ1-5 | TRBV20-1
TGTGCCAGCAGCGAGGGACCCTCTAGCACAGATACGCAGTATTTT | CASSEGPSSTDTQYF | . | many | TRBJ2-3 | TRBV9
TGTGCCAGCAGCCAACAGGATTCTGGGGCCAACGTCCTGACTTTC | CASSQQDSGANVLTF | . | few | TRBJ2-6 | TRBV4-2
TGCAGTGCTAGACTTTCCGGGACAGGGAATAGTGAGCAGTTCTTC | CSARLSGTGNSEQFF | TRBD1 | once | TRBJ2-1 | TRBV20-1
TGTGCCAGCAGTACCACAATCCGGGACAGGAATTACGAGCAGTACTTC | CASSTTIRDRNYEQYF | TRBD1 | few | TRBJ2-7 | TRBV28
TGTGCCAGCAGCCCACGCGAGGGGGGATTTAACTATGGCTACACCTTC | CASSPREGGFNYGYTF | . | . | TRBJ1-2 | TRBV11-2
TGTGCCAGCAGTTCGCCGGGACTAGCGGGGCCGTACCAAGAGACCCAGTACTTC | CASSSPGLAGPYQETQYF | TRBD2 | few | TRBJ2-5 | TRBV28
TGTGCCAGCAGTTTATCGTGGGCAGGGAGAGAAGCTTTCTTT | CASSLSWAGREAFF | . | . | TRBJ1-1 | TRBV12-3/TRBV12-4